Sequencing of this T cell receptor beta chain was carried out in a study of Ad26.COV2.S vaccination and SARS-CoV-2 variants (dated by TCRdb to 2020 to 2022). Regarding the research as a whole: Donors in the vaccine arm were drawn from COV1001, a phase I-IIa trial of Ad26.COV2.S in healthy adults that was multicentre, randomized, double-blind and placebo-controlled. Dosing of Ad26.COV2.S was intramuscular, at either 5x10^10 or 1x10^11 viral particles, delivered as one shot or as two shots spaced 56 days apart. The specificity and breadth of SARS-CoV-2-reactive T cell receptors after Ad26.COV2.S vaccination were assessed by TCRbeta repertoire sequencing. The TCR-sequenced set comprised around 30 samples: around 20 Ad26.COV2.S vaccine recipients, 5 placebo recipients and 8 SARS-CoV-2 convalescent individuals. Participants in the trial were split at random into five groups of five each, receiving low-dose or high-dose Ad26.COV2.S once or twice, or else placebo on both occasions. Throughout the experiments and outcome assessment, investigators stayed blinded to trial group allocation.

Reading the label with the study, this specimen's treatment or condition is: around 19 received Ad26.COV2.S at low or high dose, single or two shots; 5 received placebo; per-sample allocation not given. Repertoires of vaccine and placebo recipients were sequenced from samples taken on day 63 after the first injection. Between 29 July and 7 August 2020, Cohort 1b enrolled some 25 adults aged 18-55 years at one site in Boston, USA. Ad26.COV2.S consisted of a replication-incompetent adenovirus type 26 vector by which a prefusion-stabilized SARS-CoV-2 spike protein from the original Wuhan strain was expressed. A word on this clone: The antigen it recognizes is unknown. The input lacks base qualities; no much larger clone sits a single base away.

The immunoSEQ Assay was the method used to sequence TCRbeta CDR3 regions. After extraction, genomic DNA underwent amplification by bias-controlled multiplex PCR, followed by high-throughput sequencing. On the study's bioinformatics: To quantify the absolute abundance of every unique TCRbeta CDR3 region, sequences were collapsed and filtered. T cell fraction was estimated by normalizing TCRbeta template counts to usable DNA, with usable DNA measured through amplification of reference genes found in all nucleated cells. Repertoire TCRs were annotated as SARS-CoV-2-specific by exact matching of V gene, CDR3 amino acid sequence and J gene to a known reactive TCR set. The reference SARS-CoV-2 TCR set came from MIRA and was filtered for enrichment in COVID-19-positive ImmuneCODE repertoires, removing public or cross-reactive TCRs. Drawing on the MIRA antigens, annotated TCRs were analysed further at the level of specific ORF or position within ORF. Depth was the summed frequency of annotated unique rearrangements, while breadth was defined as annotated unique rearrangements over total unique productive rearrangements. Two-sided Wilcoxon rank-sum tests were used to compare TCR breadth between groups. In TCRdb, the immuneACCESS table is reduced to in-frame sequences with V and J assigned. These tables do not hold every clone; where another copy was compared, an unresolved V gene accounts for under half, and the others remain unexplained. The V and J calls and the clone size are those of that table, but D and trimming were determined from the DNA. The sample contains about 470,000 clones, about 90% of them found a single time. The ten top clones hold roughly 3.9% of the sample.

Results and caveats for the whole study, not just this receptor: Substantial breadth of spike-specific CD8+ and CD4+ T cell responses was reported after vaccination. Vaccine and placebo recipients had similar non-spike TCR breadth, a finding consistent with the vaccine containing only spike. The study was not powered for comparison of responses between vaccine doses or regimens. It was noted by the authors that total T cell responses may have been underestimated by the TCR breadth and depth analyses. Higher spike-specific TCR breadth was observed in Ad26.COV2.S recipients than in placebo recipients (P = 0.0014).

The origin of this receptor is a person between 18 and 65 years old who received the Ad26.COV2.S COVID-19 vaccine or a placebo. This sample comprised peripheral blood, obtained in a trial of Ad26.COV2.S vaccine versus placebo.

The CDR3 loop reads CASSLGRPGNTIYF. The nucleotides are TGTGCCAGCAGCTTAGGCCGACCGGGAAACACCATATATTTT. The rearrangement joined TRBV13 to TRBJ1-3; the D segment cannot be called with confidence. Sequences PRHDT (CDR1) and FYEKMQ (CDR2) are obtained from the germline V gene (reference sequence). From the cysteine through the phenylalanine, the CDR3 covers 14 amino acids. The only DNA kept is the CDR3, 42 bases in frame from the first base. Trimming takes 0 bases from V and 4 bases from J, and the germline ends sit 7 bases apart.